The 31 T cell receptor beta chains listed next were all sequenced from one sample in a study of T cell responses to AZD1222 COVID-19 vaccine. The method was immunoSEQ multiplex PCR; TCRdb's version includes in-frame clones alone and lacks a portion of them. The data hold nearly 110,000 clones, with around 92% observed a single time. The source was peripheral blood, collected 28 days after the second AZD1222 dose. These receptors all come from an adult who received the AZD1222 COVID-19 vaccine.

This rearrangement joins TRBV6-1 to TRBJ1-2; 9 nucleotides match TRBD1. The junction had 14 bases not matched to a gene; V was cut back by 2 bases and J by 4 bases. CDR3 size: 18 residues. Germline V CDR1 and CDR2: MNHNS, SASEGT. The CDR3 sequence is CASSERGGTGIFGYGYTF. The CDR3 DNA follows: TGTGCCAGCAGTGAAAGAGGCGGGACAGGGATTTTCGGCTATGGCTACACCTTC.

This chain uses TRBV10-3 with TRBJ2-2; D remains unclear. Germline V CDR1 and CDR2: ENHRY, SYGVKD. The CDR3 loop spans 12 amino acids. The V gene lost 5 bases and the J gene lost 4 bases, with 5 bases spanning the gap. In DNA, the CDR3 is TGTGCCATCAGTCAATCCACCGGGGAGCTGTTTTTT. It specifies CAISQSTGELFF.

This rearrangement joins TRBV11-3 to TRBJ2-1; the D gene is possibly TRBD1 (5 bases). This CDR3 has 14 residues. Germline V gene data show CDR1 as SGHNT and CDR2 as YENEEA. V lost 5 bases and J lost 4, with 12 bases in between. CDR3 nucleotides: TGTGCCAGCAGCCAATCAGGGAATTACAATGAGCAGTTCTTC. Translating it yields CASSQSGNYNEQFF.

The DNA of the CDR3 is TGCGCCAGCAGCCCGTTGGGGGTTTTCAGCGGGACAGAAGAGACCCAGTACTTC. Its protein product is CASSPLGVFSGTEETQYF. The J gene is TRBJ2-5, the V gene TRBV4-1; D is perhaps TRBD1 or TRBD2 (7 bases each). Germline CDR1 is MGHRA and CDR2 is YSYEKL. This CDR3 region has 18 residues. V was clipped by 4 bases and J by 3 bases, with 24 bases between them.

This chain joins TRBV7-3 and TRBJ2-7; TRBD2 aligns across 14 bases. CDR3 length: 18 amino acids. The V and J ends lost 4 bases and 3 bases, in that order; junction bases with no gene match: 11. Germline-derived CDR1 and CDR2 are SGHTA and FQGTGA. The CDR3 DNA reads TGTGCCAGCAGCTACCCGGGACTAGCGGGGGCCCCCGGCTACGAGCAGTACTTC. Protein: CASSYPGLAGAPGYEQYF.

The V gene is TRBV28, the J gene TRBJ1-2, with 12 bases aligning to TRBD1. The V and J ends lost 6 bases and 1 base, in that order; junction bases with no gene match: 9. The CDR3 is 17 amino acids. CDR1 is MDHEN, CDR2 SYDVKM, per germline. The CDR3 sequence is CASRGTGGARINYGYTF. The CDR3, as DNA: TGTGCCAGCAGAGGGACAGGGGGCGCCAGAATTAACTATGGCTACACCTTC.

The rearrangement joins TRBV7-6 to TRBJ2-1; 7 bases align to TRBD2. V shed 5 bases and J 2 bases; nucleotides not matched to a gene: 9. Per germline, CDR1 SGHVS and CDR2 FNYEAQ. This CDR3 contains 16 residues. The CDR3: CASSPSEGGPYNEQFF. CDR3 DNA: TGTGCCAGCAGCCCCTCGGAGGGAGGGCCCTACAATGAGCAGTTCTTC.

This clone was recorded a few times. Here the CDR3 reads CASSQDERGGTDTQYF. CDR3 bases: TGTGCCAGCAGCCAAGATGAGCGGGGGGGCACAGATACGCAGTATTTT. V usage is TRBV14 and J usage is TRBJ2-3; 9 nucleotides align to TRBD2. The CDR3 loop spans 16 amino acids. Germline CDR1 SGHDN, CDR2 FVKESK. The J segment lost 1 base and the V segment lost 0 bases, leaving 2 bases of the junction unmatched.

The chain is built from TRBV28 and TRBJ2-6; 9 bases are a match to TRBD1. CDR3 length: 20 residues. Germline V gives CDR1 MDHEN, CDR2 SYDVKM. The V segment lost 6 bases and the J segment 3 bases; nucleotides outside the gene matches: 18. The CDR3 protein is CASSELYHGDRVFGANVLTF. The CDR3 region has the DNA TGTGCCAGCAGCGAGTTATACCACGGGGACAGGGTATTTGGGGCCAACGTCCTGACTTTC.

The table lists this clone with a few counts. The chain couples TRBV6-5 to TRBJ2-1; tentatively, D is TRBD1 or TRBD2 (6 bases each). V was clipped by 4 bases and J by 7 bases, with 14 bases between them. This CDR3 is 14 amino acids long. Germline CDR1 and CDR2: MNHEY and SVGAGI. CDR3 nucleotide sequence: TGTGCCAGCAGTTGGGGGGCCGGGTCGAATGAGCAGTTCTTC. This translates into CASSWGAGSNEQFF.

The genes are TRBV14 and TRBJ2-2; a possible D gene is TRBD1 (6 bases). Trimming pared 4 bases from V and 5 bases from J, leaving 23 bases between. CDR1 is SGHDN, CDR2 FVKESK, per germline. This CDR3 contains 18 residues. CDR3 loop: CASSLTTYTGMRTGELFF. DNA of the CDR3: TGTGCCAGCAGCCTTACAACCTATACAGGGATGAGGACCGGGGAGCTGTTTTTT.

This clone appeared a single time. The chain employs TRBV11-2 and TRBJ1-1; D gene uncertain. The CDR3 loop spans 13 amino acids. The germline V gene encodes CDR1 SGHAT and CDR2 FQNNGV. V was cut by 2 bases and J by 2 bases, with 6 bases left in between. The CDR3 nucleotides read TGTGCCAGCAGCTTAAACTCAAACACTGAAGCTTTCTTT. Protein: CASSLNSNTEAFF.

The V gene is TRBV7-9, the J gene TRBJ2-5; D may be TRBD2 (5 bases). Per the germline V gene, CDR1 is SEHNR and CDR2 is FQNEAQ (reference sequence). The CDR3 spans 19 residues. Trimming pared 1 base from V and 2 bases from J, leaving 23 bases between. CDR3: CASSLGWTLGNHHQETQYF. The CDR3 DNA reads TGTGCCAGCAGCTTAGGATGGACTTTAGGGAACCACCATCAAGAGACCCAGTACTTC.

V is TRBV15 and J is TRBJ2-5; 9 bases match TRBD1. Trimming removed 3 bases from V and 5 bases from J; junction bases left unmatched: 1. Germline V gene lookup returns CDR1 LNHNV and CDR2 YYDKDF (reference sequence). The CDR3 loop spans 13 amino acids. The CDR3 here is CATSRDRGETQYF. The CDR3 coding sequence is TGTGCCACCAGCAGGGACAGGGGTGAGACCCAGTACTTC.

The chain combines TRBV27 with TRBJ1-2, with 9 bases fitting TRBD1. V gave up 4 bases and J gave up 7 bases; unmatched junction bases: 10. The CDR3 covers 15 residues. The V gene's germline CDR1 is MNHEY and CDR2 SMNVEV (reference sequence). CDR3 DNA sequence: TGTGCCAGCAGTTCCGGGACAGGGAGTATTCGTGGCTACACCTTC. Encoded protein: CASSSGTGSIRGYTF.

V and J are TRBV15 and TRBJ2-7; D perhaps matches TRBD2 (6 bases). CDR1 and CDR2 (germline): LNHNV, YYDKDF (reference sequence). The CDR3 consists of 15 residues. V lost 0 bases and J 6 bases, leaving 15 bases between the germline ends. The DNA for the CDR3 is TGTGCCACCAGCAGAGATCTCCGTGTCGGGAGCGAGCAGTACTTC. As protein: CATSRDLRVGSEQYF.

V gene TRBV27 combines with J gene TRBJ1-6; 11 bases fit TRBD1. Germline loops: CDR1 MNHEY, CDR2 SMNVEV (reference sequence). The CDR3 has 15 amino acids. V was pared by 6 bases and J by 7 bases, with 5 bases of the junction left unmatched. CDR3 sequence: CASSRGTGGNSPLHF. The CDR3 DNA is TGTGCCAGCAGCCGGGGGACAGGGGGGAATTCACCCCTCCACTTT.

V is TRBV24-1 and J is TRBJ1-2; tentative D call: TRBD1 (6 bases). This CDR3 region has 18 residues. CDR1 is KGHDR, CDR2 SFDVKD, per germline. The germline V and J ends were trimmed by 1 base and 2 bases, with 19 bases remaining between them. In DNA form, the CDR3 reads TGTGCCACCAGTGATTTAGTCCCCGACATCACAGGGAACTATGGCTACACCTTC. It specifies CATSDLVPDITGNYGYTF.

This clone was seen a few times. CDR3 sequence: CAWRGQGPSSPLHF. DNA for the CDR3: TGTGCCTGGAGAGGCCAGGGGCCCAGTTCACCCCTCCACTTT. This chain joins TRBV30 and TRBJ1-6; weak D call: TRBD1 (6 bases). Trimming stripped 3 bases from V and 9 bases from J, with 15 bases between. Germline V CDR1 and CDR2: GTSNPN, SVGIG (reference sequence). There are 14 residues in the CDR3.

V and J are TRBV27 and TRBJ1-1, with D unresolved. Per germline, CDR1 MNHEY and CDR2 SMNVEV (reference sequence). The CDR3 is 14 amino acids. V lost 4 bases and J lost 1, with 10 bases in between. This chain's CDR3 is CASSSPRGNTEAFF. The DNA for the CDR3 is TGTGCCAGCAGTTCCCCACGTGGGAACACTGAAGCTTTCTTT.

This clone was recorded once. The CDR3 protein is CASSWGGDTEAFF. The CDR3 bases are TGTGCCAGCAGCTGGGGAGGGGACACTGAAGCTTTCTTT. V and J are TRBV5-6 and TRBJ1-1, with a weak D call TRBD1 (5 bases). Per the germline V gene, CDR1 is SGHDT and CDR2 is YYEEEE. Trimming removed 3 bases at V and 3 bases at J, with 9 bases between. This CDR3 spans 13 amino acids.

The table lists this clone with a count of one. V and J are TRBV7-9 and TRBJ1-2; D uncertain. Trimming removed 1 base at V and 2 bases at J, with 17 bases between. Germline CDR1 and CDR2: SEHNR and FQNEAQ (reference sequence). This CDR3 is built from 17 residues. The CDR3 here is CASSLGNNPGRNYGYTF. The DNA for the CDR3 is TGTGCCAGCAGCTTAGGCAACAATCCTGGTCGGAACTATGGCTACACCTTC.

This rearrangement joins TRBV7-2 to TRBJ1-4; perhaps TRBD1 as D (6 bases). The ends were cut back, 5 bases at V and 3 bases at J, with 13 bases in the middle. The CDR3 extends over 15 amino acids. The germline CDR1 and CDR2 sequences are SGHTA and FQGNSA. For the CDR3, the DNA is TGTGCCAGCAGCCCAGGGGACACATCTAATGAAAAACTGTTTTTT. Translated, it gives CASSPGDTSNEKLFF.

The chain links TRBV3-1 (or the pseudogene TRBV3-2) to TRBJ1-3; 8 bases line up with TRBD1. This CDR3 has 17 residues. With 1 base clipped from V and 4 bases from J, the junction kept 9 bases outside the gene matches. Germline V CDR1 and CDR2: LGHDT, YNNKEL (reference sequence). The CDR3 DNA is TGTGCCAGCAGCCAAGGCTCCTTAAGGGACAGGGGAAACACCATATATTTT. Amino acid sequence: CASSQGSLRDRGNTIYF.

V is TRBV28 and J is TRBJ1-2, with 9 bases fitting TRBD1. CDR1 MDHEN and CDR2 SYDVKM come from the germline V gene. Trimming at V came to 8 bases and at J to 1 base, leaving 8 bases not matched to a gene. This CDR3 is 15 amino acids long. CDR3 sequence reads: CASHAGTGSNYGYTF. Written as DNA, the CDR3 is TGTGCCAGCCACGCCGGGACAGGGAGTAACTATGGCTACACCTTC.

The chain combines TRBV27 with TRBJ2-2; D unclear. CDR3 length: 13 amino acids. Trimming pared 6 bases from V and 4 bases from J, leaving 9 bases between. CDR1 is MNHEY and CDR2 is SMNVEV in the germline V gene (reference sequence). The CDR3 loop reads CASSPGRTGELFF. The DNA for the CDR3 is TGTGCCAGCAGCCCTGGGCGCACCGGGGAGCTGTTTTTT.

This chain connects TRBV18 to TRBJ2-3, with no clear D. Germline V gene sequence: CDR1 KGHSH, CDR2 LQKENI. The CDR3 spans 14 residues. Trimming left V 3 bases short and J 4 bases short, with 11 bases between. The CDR3 DNA is TGTGCCAGCTCACCTACCTCGGGCGCAGATACGCAGTATTTT. This encodes CASSPTSGADTQYF.

This sequence joins TRBV30 and TRBJ1-2; the D is unclear. Germline CDR1 reads GTSNPN; CDR2 reads SVGIG (reference sequence). The CDR3 spans 11 residues. Trimming cost V 0 bases and J 7 bases, with 6 bases left between them. The CDR3 region is CAWSVRSGYTF. The CDR3 DNA sequence: TGTGCCTGGAGTGTAAGGTCTGGCTACACCTTC.

The chain employs TRBV4-3 and TRBJ1-1; TRBD1 agrees at 10 bases. J was trimmed by 0 bases and V by 0 bases; bases with no gene match: 4. From germline, CDR1 is LGHNA and CDR2 YSLEER. The CDR3 consists of 17 residues. Here the CDR3 DNA reads TGCGCCAGCAGCCAAGATTGGACAGGGGGAATGAACACTGAAGCTTTCTTT. Protein: CASSQDWTGGMNTEAFF.

The chain employs TRBV5-1 and TRBJ2-1; D is possibly TRBD2 (5 bases). From germline, CDR1 is SGHRS and CDR2 YFSETQ. Trimming removed 2 bases from V and 5 bases from J, with 8 bases in between. The CDR3 sequence is 13 residues long. The CDR3, as DNA: TGCGCCAGCAGCTTATCGGGGAACAATGAGCAGTTCTTC. It specifies CASSLSGNNEQFF.

The V call is TRBV19, the J call TRBJ1-3; D is unclear. The CDR3 is 16 amino acids. Trimming removed 8 bases from V and 0 bases from J, with 17 bases in between. Germline lookup yields CDR1 LNHDA and CDR2 SQIVND (reference sequence). This CDR3 reads CASGVQRPNSGNTIYF. Here the CDR3 DNA reads TGTGCCAGTGGAGTACAGCGGCCTAACTCTGGAAACACCATATATTTT. The complete variable domain, with remaining parts taken from reference TRBV19 and TRBJ1-3, reads DGGITQSPKYLFRKEGQNVTLSCEQNLNHDAMYWYRQDPGQGLRLIYYSQIVNDFQKGDIAEGYSVSREKKESFPLTVTSAQKNPTAFYLCASGVQRPNSGNTIYFGEGSWLTVV.